This TCR beta chain was found in a study of blood T cell repertoires in COVID-19. The method was immunoSEQ multiplex PCR; TCRdb's version includes in-frame clones alone and lacks a portion of them. The sample lists 300,000 to 350,000 clones, over 75% occurring once. The CDR3 extends over 13 amino acids. V dropped 2 bases and J dropped 4; count of bases not matched to a gene: 2. The germline V gene has CDR1 MNHEY and CDR2 SMNVEV (reference sequence). The V call is TRBV27, the J call TRBJ2-7; TRBD1 aligns across 7 bases. The material sequenced was peripheral blood. The sequence derives from a woman aged 25 to 39 with COVID-19, enrolled during active disease. For the CDR3, the DNA is TGTGCCAGCAGTTTAAGACAGGGTTACGAGCAGTACTTC. It encodes CASSLRQGYEQYF.